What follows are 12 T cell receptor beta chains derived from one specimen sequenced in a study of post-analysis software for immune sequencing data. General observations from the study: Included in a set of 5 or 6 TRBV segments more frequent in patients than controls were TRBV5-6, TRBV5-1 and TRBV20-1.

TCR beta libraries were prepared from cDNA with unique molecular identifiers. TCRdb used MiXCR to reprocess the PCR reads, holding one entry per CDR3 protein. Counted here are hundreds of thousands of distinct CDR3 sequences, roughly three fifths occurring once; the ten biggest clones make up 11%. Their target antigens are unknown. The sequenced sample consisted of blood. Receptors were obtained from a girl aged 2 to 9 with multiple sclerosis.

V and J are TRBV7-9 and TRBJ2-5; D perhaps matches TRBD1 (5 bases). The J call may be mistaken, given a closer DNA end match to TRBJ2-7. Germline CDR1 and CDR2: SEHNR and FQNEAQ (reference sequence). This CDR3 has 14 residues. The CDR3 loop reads CASSARADPYEQYF. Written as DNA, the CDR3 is TGTGCCAGCAGCGCCAGGGCGGATCCTTACGAGCAGTACTTC.

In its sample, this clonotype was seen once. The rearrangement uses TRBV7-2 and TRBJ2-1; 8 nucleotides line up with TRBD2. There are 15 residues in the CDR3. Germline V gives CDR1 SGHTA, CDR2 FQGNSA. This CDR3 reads CASRPGGGAYNEQFF. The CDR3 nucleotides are TGTGCTAGTCGTCCGGGGGGGGGCGCCTACAATGAGCAGTTCTTC.

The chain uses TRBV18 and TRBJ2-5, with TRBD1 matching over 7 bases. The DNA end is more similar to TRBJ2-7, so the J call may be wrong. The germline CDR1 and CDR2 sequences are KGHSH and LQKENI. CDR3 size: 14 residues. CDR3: CASSPPGQHYEQYF. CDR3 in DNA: TGTGCCAGCTCACCGCCGGGACAGCACTACGAGCAGTACTTC.

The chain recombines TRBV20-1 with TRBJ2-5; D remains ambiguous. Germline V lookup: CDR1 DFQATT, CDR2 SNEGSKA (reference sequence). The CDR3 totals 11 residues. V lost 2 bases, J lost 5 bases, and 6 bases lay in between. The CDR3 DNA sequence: TGCAGTGCTAGAAAAGCGGAGACCCAGTACTTC. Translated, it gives CSARKAETQYF.

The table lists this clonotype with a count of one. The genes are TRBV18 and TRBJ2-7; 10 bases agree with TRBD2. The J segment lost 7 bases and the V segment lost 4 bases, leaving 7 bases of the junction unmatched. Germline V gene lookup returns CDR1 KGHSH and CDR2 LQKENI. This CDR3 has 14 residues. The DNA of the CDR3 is TGTGCCAGCTCACTATCCCTAGCGGGAGCAGAGCAGTACTTC. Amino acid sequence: CASSLSLAGAEQYF.

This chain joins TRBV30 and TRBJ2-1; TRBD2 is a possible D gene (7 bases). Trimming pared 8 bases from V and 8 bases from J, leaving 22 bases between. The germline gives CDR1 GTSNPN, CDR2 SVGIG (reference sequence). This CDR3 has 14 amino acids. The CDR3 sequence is CAGKGEGSGDEQFF. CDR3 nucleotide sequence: TGTGCCGGAAAGGGGGAGGGCTCGGGCGATGAGCAGTTCTTC.

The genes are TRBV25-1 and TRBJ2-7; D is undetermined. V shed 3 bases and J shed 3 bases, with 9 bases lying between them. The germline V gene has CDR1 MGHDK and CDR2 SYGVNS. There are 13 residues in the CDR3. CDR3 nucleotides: TGTGCCAGCAGTGAGGAACTCTTCTACGAGCAGTACTTC. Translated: CASSEELFYEQYF.

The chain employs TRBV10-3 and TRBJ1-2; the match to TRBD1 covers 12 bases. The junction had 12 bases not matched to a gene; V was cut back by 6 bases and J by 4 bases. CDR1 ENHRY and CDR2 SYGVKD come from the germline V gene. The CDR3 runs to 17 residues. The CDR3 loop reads CAIRDAGTGGRGYGYTF. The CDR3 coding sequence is TGTGCCATCAGAGATGCCGGGACAGGGGGCCGCGGCTATGGCTACACCTTC.

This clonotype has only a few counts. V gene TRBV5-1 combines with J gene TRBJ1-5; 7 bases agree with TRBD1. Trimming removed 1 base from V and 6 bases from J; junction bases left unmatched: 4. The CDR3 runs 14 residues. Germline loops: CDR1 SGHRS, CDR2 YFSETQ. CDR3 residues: CASSLSQGVQPQHF. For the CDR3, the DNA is TGCGCCAGCAGCTTGTCCCAGGGGGTTCAGCCCCAGCATTTT.

DNA for the CDR3: TGTGCCAGTCGATCCGTTGACTCCTACGAGCAGTACTTC. Amino acid sequence: CASRSVDSYEQYF. The rearrangement uses TRBV6-2 or TRBV6-3 and TRBJ2-7, with unresolved D. The length of the CDR3 is 13 residues. The V end lost 9 bases, the J end lost 0 bases, and 12 bases lay between the germline ends. Per germline, CDR1 MNHEY and CDR2 SVGEGT.

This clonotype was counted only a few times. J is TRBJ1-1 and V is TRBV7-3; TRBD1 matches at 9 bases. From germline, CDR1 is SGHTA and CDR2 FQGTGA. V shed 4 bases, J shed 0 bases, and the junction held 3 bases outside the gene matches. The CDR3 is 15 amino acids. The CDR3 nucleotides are TGTGCCAGCAGCTCCGACAGGGGGGTGAACACTGAAGCTTTCTTT. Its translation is CASSSDRGVNTEAFF. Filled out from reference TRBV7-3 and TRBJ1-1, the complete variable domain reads GAGVSQTPSNKVTEKGKYVELRCDPISGHTALYWYRQSLGQGPEFLIYFQGTGAADDSGLPNDRFFAVRPEGSVSTLKIQRTERGDSAVYLCASSSDRGVNTEAFFGQGTRLTVV.

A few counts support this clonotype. The CDR3 is CASSLITPGLAGGFDNEQFF. The CDR3 nucleotides are TGTGCCAGCAGTCTCATTACGCCGGGACTAGCGGGGGGCTTCGACAATGAGCAGTTCTTC. This chain joins TRBV28 and TRBJ2-1, with 15 bases identical to TRBD2. Trimming cost V 5 bases and J 5 bases; bases outside gene matches: 16. CDR3 size: 20 residues. Per the germline V gene, CDR1 is MDHEN and CDR2 is SYDVKM.